The rows below give T cell receptor beta chains drawn from one sample of a study of T cells after yellow fever vaccination. Each CDR3 protein gets one entry after TCRdb re-called the 5' RACE reads with MiXCR. In the table there are roughly 240,000 distinct CDR3 sequences, roughly 6.2% of which are singletons. The sequencing here drew on CD4+ T cells sorted from PBMCs, taken on the day of the yellow fever booster vaccination. The receptors stem from a man younger than 40 who received the YFV17D yellow fever vaccine. The CDR3 runs from the conserved cysteine through the conserved F or W. The D gene is left open where the match is weak. The size of a clone is reported for some rows only, either as once, few or many, or as a class for expanded clones.

abundance	v_gene	j_gene	d_gene	CDR3aa	CDR3nt
.	TRBV28	TRBJ2-1	.	CASSPLGGRGEQFF	TGTGCCAGCAGTCCCCTTGGAGGTAGGGGTGAGCAGTTCTTC
.	TRBV18	TRBJ2-5	.	CASSPSGYQETQYF	TGTGCCAGCTCACCCTCTGGGTACCAAGAGACCCAGTACTTC
few	TRBV5-1	TRBJ2-5	.	CASSLSAQKTQYF	TGCGCCAGCAGCCTTTCAGCCCAGAAGACCCAGTACTTC
.	TRBV29-1	TRBJ1-4	.	CSAYYRDFREKLFF	TGCAGCGCTTACTACAGGGACTTTAGAGAAAAACTGTTTTTT
few	TRBV29-1	TRBJ1-4	.	CSVEGADEKLFF	TGCAGCGTTGAAGGGGCAGATGAAAAACTGTTTTTT
many	TRBV3-1	TRBJ2-7	.	CASSQYGEQYF	TGTGCCAGCAGCCAATATGGCGAGCAGTACTTC
few	TRBV27	TRBJ2-1	.	CASSSSPPLGNPRGEQFF	TGTGCCAGCAGTTCCAGCCCCCCACTAGGTAACCCGAGGGGTGAGCAGTTCTTC
few	TRBV25-1	TRBJ2-1	.	CASSEHAGNEQFF	TGTGCCAGCAGTGAACATGCGGGGAATGAGCAGTTCTTC
.	TRBV2	TRBJ2-7	.	CASRGTGLVYEQYF	TGTGCCAGCAGGGGGACGGGGTTGGTTTACGAGCAGTACTTC
.	TRBV20-1	TRBJ2-7	TRBD1	CCARDPRQGLDVYEQYF	TGCTGTGCTAGAGATCCGCGACAGGGCTTGGATGTGTACGAGCAGTACTTC
many	TRBV12-3/TRBV12-4	TRBJ2-2	.	CASYHRNTGELFF	TGTGCCAGCTACCACAGGAACACCGGGGAGCTGTTTTTT